Shown below are 5 T cell receptor beta chains from a single sample sequenced in a study of OX40 agonist ivuxolimab in advanced cancers. Sequencing was performed with immunoSEQ multiplex PCR; in TCRdb, only in-frame clones are kept and a portion is missing. The data contain tens of thousands of clones, under 90% of them singletons. This sample comprised CD4+ or CD8+ T cells sorted from blood, obtained in a trial of the OX40 agonist ivuxolimab. The receptors stem from an adult with an advanced solid tumor such as melanoma, head and neck, liver or kidney cancer.

The V call is TRBV28, the J call TRBJ1-3, with D unclear. Per germline, CDR1 MDHEN and CDR2 SYDVKM. V lost 5 bases and J 2 bases, leaving 19 bases between the germline ends. CDR3 length: 17 residues. The CDR3 is CASSPVKSIMAGNTIYF. CDR3 bases: TGTGCCAGCAGTCCCGTAAAGTCCATTATGGCTGGAAACACCATATATTTT.

This chain connects TRBV15 to TRBJ2-7; possible D gene TRBD2, 5 bases. This CDR3 has 16 residues. V was cut by 1 base and J by 2 bases, with 15 bases left in between. Germline CDR1 is LNHNV and CDR2 is YYDKDF (reference sequence). The CDR3 region is CATSRGNPGLAYEQYF. In nucleotides, the CDR3 is TGTGCCACCAGCAGAGGTAACCCGGGGTTGGCCTACGAGCAGTACTTC.

The chain carries TRBV19 and TRBJ1-1; maybe TRBD1 (5 bases). CDR1 is LNHDA and CDR2 is SQIVND in the germline V gene (reference sequence). This CDR3 has 12 residues. Trimming removed 4 bases from V and 8 bases from J, with 11 bases in between. The CDR3 reads CASSTGASEAFF. The CDR3 nucleotides are TGTGCCAGTAGTACCGGGGCCAGCGAAGCTTTCTTT.

The chain recombines TRBV18 with TRBJ2-6, with 7 bases lining up with TRBD2. Looked up from germline, CDR1 is KGHSH and CDR2 is LQKENI. This CDR3 region has 20 residues. The V and J ends lost 6 bases and 3 bases, in that order; junction bases with no gene match: 20. Here the CDR3 DNA reads TGTGCCAGCTCCCCCACCGAGAATCAGCGGGATAGTCATGGGGCCAACGTCCTGACTTTC. It encodes CASSPTENQRDSHGANVLTF.

V and J are TRBV9 and TRBJ2-2, with D possibly being TRBD1 (7 bases). V lost 3 bases and J 1 base, leaving 13 bases between the germline ends. Germline CDR1 SGDLS, CDR2 YYNGEE. The length of the CDR3 is 16 residues. The CDR3 coding sequence is TGTGCCAGCAGCGGTAGGGGGGACAGGAACACCGGGGAGCTGTTTTTT. Amino acids: CASSGRGDRNTGELFF.